These T cell receptor beta chains were read from a single sample in a study of identical twins. TCRdb re-called the 5' RACE reads through MiXCR, storing one row per CDR3 protein. The sample has 200,000 to 250,000 distinct CDR3 sequences, over 5.5% seen once. The same data also went into a second study, on T cells expressing NK-cell markers.

Sequencing input: CD8+ T cells sorted from blood. Receptor source: a woman aged 18-29 years in good health. Both conserved end residues are part of each CDR3. Each record gives: V gene, D gene, J gene, clone size, CDR3 DNA, CDR3 protein. The D gene is left open where the match is weak. A row's size may be missing; if present it is once, few, many or a size class.

TRBV7-8	.	TRBJ1-2	.	TGTGCCAGCAGCTTGCATACGGGAGATCTCCTCTTC	CASSLHTGDLLF
TRBV14	TRBD1	TRBJ2-7	once	TGTGCCAGCAGCCACACCGGGACAGGGTTCTCCTACGAGCAGTACTTC	CASSHTGTGFSYEQYF
TRBV11-2	.	TRBJ2-7	few	TGTGCCAGCAGCTCCCTCAGAGACGAGCAGTACTTC	CASSSLRDEQYF
TRBV5-6	.	TRBJ1-2	.	TGTGCCAGCAGCCCAGGGCGGCTGGACTATGGCTACACCTTC	CASSPGRLDYGYTF
TRBV2	.	TRBJ1-6	.	TGTGCCAGCAGTGAACCAGGGAATAATTCACCCCTCCACTTT	CASSEPGNNSPLHF
TRBV12-3/TRBV12-4	.	TRBJ1-1	.	TGTGCCAGCAGCGGGACGGGGGGAAACACTGAAGCTTTCTTT	CASSGTGGNTEAFF
TRBV5-1	.	TRBJ2-3	.	TGCGCCAGCAGCTTGGCCGGTACTAGCACAGATACGCAGTATTTT	CASSLAGTSTDTQYF
TRBV29-1	.	TRBJ2-3	.	TGCAGCGTTGAAGGTCAGCTTTACACAGATACGCAGTATTTT	CSVEGQLYTDTQYF
TRBV12-3/TRBV12-4	TRBD1	TRBJ1-2	.	TGTGCCAGCAGGCCCACAGGGGACTATGGCTACACCTTC	CASRPTGDYGYTF
TRBV5-6	.	TRBJ1-2	.	TGTGCCAGCAGCTTAGGGGGAAGTCGTGGCTACACCTTC	CASSLGGSRGYTF
TRBV30	.	TRBJ2-3	few	TGTGCCTGGAGTGTACCTTGGCGGGGAAGCACAGATACGCAGTATTTT	CAWSVPWRGSTDTQYF
TRBV16	TRBD2	TRBJ2-7	few	TGTGCCAGCAGCCATTATACCGGGACTAGTTTCTACGAGCAGTACTTC	CASSHYTGTSFYEQYF
TRBV7-2	TRBD1	TRBJ1-1	.	TGTGCCAGCAGCCCCGAACGACAGGGGGCGGCACGCACTGAAGCTTTCTTT	CASSPERQGAARTEAFF
TRBV6-2/TRBV6-3	TRBD1	TRBJ2-1	many	TGTGCCAGCAGCTTCGGGACAGGGGCGAGAAATGAGCAGTTCTTC	CASSFGTGARNEQFF
TRBV5-5	TRBD1	TRBJ2-7	many	TGTGCCAGCAGCTTGGAGACAGGGCTATCCTACGAGCAGTACTTC	CASSLETGLSYEQYF
TRBV5-1	TRBD2	TRBJ2-7	few	TGCGCCAGCAGAGGGGGGACTAGCGGACACTCCTACGAGCAGTACTTC	CASRGGTSGHSYEQYF
TRBV9	.	TRBJ1-1	.	TGTGCCAGCAGCGCGACTTGGGGCATGAACACTGAAGCTTTCTTT	CASSATWGMNTEAFF
TRBV9	.	TRBJ2-3	.	TGTGCCAGCAGCGTAGGGTCCGCGACGGATACGCAGTATTTT	CASSVGSATDTQYF
TRBV3-1	.	TRBJ2-7	.	TGTGCCAGCAGCCAATCGAACTACTCCCCCGAGCAGTACTTC	CASSQSNYSPEQYF
TRBV9	.	TRBJ1-1	.	TGTGCCAGCAGCAACACAGGGATGGGCACTGAAGCTTTCTTT	CASSNTGMGTEAFF
TRBV13	TRBD1	TRBJ1-6	few	TGTGCCAGCAGCCTTAACGAAGGGGGCAATTCACCCCTCCACTTT	CASSLNEGGNSPLHF